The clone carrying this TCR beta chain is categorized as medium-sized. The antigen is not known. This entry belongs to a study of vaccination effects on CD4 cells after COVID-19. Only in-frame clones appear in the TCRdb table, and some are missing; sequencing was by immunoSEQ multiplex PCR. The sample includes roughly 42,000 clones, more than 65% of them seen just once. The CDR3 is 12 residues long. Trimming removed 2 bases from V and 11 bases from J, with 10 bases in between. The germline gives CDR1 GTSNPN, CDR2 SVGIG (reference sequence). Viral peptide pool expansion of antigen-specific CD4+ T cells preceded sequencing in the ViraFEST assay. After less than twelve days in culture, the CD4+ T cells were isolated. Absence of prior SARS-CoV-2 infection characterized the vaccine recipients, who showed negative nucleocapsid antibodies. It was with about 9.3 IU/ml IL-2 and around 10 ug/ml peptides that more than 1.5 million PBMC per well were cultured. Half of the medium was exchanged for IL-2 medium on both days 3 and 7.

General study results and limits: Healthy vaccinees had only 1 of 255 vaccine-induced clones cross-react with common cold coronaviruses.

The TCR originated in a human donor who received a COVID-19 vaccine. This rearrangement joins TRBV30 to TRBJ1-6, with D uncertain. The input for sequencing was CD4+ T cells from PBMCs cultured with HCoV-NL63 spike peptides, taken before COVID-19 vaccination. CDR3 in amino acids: CAWSPTVPPLHF. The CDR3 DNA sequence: TGTGCCTGGAGTCCTACGGTGCCACCCCTCCACTTT.